The next 7 T cell receptor beta chains were all read from a single sample in a study of cytomegalovirus exposure and HLA in healthy donors. Assay: immunoSEQ multiplex PCR; the TCRdb copy retains only in-frame clones and omits some. The repertoire holds around 56,000 clones, with roughly 93% as singletons. Sample: PBMCs. Receptors originate from a young woman in good health and CMV-seropositive.

V is TRBV10-3 and J is TRBJ2-5, with 7 bases that match TRBD1. The CDR3 totals 14 residues. V was pared by 5 bases and J by 5 bases, with 8 bases of the junction left unmatched. Germline values: CDR1 ENHRY, CDR2 SYGVKD. The CDR3 loop reads CAISWTGGGETQYF. The CDR3 coding sequence is TGTGCCATCAGTTGGACAGGCGGCGGGGAGACCCAGTACTTC.

The genes are TRBV6-4 and TRBJ2-7; 8 bases line up with TRBD1. The germline V gene has CDR1 MRHNA and CDR2 SNTAGT. The junction had 10 bases not matched to a gene; V was cut back by 5 bases and J by 4 bases. The CDR3 covers 15 residues. Here the CDR3 DNA reads TGTGCCAGCAGTTCGGACAGGGTCTTCTCGTACGAGCAGTACTTC. It yields the protein CASSSDRVFSYEQYF.

V and J are TRBV4-1 and TRBJ2-2, with a possible D match to TRBD2 (8 bases). Germline CDR1 reads MGHRA; CDR2 reads YSYEKL. V was trimmed by 4 bases and J by 3 bases, leaving 21 bases between them. The CDR3 consists of 18 residues. CDR3 residues: CASSRTGVGGGDTGELFF. CDR3 coding DNA: TGCGCCAGCAGCCGCACAGGGGTCGGGGGGGGCGACACCGGGGAGCTGTTTTTT.

V gene TRBV11-3 combines with J gene TRBJ2-3; 13 positions match TRBD2. The CDR3 has 15 amino acids. Per the germline V gene, CDR1 is SGHNT and CDR2 is YENEEA. With V trimmed by 4 bases and J by 3 bases, 1 base remained unmatched. CDR3 amino acids: CASSWGLAGTDTQYF. The CDR3 nucleotides read TGTGCCAGCAGCTGGGGACTAGCGGGGACAGATACGCAGTATTTT. Variable domain in full (rest from reference TRBV11-3 and TRBJ2-3): EAGVVQSPRYKIIEKKQPVAFWCNPISGHNTLYWYLQNLGQGPELLIRYENEEAVDDSQLPKDRFSAERLKGVDSTLKIQPAELGDSAVYLCASSWGLAGTDTQYFGPGTRLTVL.

CDR3 nucleotides: TGTGCCAGCAGCTACAAGGGGGGGACCTACAATGAGCAGTTCTTC. Translating gives CASSYKGGTYNEQFF. The chain couples TRBV9 to TRBJ2-1; possible D gene TRBD2, 7 bases. CDR3 length: 15 amino acids. Trimming removed 4 bases from V and 2 bases from J, with 13 bases in between. Germline CDR1 SGDLS, CDR2 YYNGEE.

This clone came up once. The chain carries TRBV13 and TRBJ2-3; TRBD2 aligns across 8 bases. The CDR3 is 15 amino acids. CDR1 is PRHDT and CDR2 is FYEKMQ in the germline V gene (reference sequence). V lost 2 bases and J lost 4; bases outside the gene matches: 5. The CDR3 here is CASSLSRGGSDTQYF. DNA of the CDR3: TGTGCCAGCAGCTTAAGCCGGGGGGGCTCAGATACGCAGTATTTT.

V is TRBV2 and J is TRBJ1-4; 9 bases align to TRBD1. Per germline, CDR1 SNHLY and CDR2 FYNNEI. The CDR3 runs 19 residues. Trimming took 0 bases from V and 7 from J; bases not matched to a gene: 15. CDR3 sequence: CASSEALGRGTGGGEKLFF. Written as DNA, the CDR3 is TGTGCCAGCAGTGAAGCGCTTGGTAGGGGCACAGGGGGCGGTGAAAAACTGTTTTTT.